The TCR beta chain under discussion was sequenced for a study of neurological immune-mediated disorders. TCRdb recomputed calls from the 5' RACE reads with MiXCR, one row per CDR3 protein. There are approximately 23,000 distinct CDR3 sequences in the sample; over 9.5% occur only once, and 20% to 25% lies in the top ten. The CDR3 consists of 14 residues. Trimming shortened V by 8 bases and J by 0 bases, and 11 bases separated the two germline ends. Germline V gene data show CDR1 as ENHRY and CDR2 as SYGVKD. This clonotype was recorded many times. The TCR originated in a woman aged 60-75 years with HTLV-1-associated myelopathy (HAM/TSP). The chain combines TRBV10-3 with TRBJ1-3; TRBD1 is a possible D gene (5 bases). The sample consisted of PBMCs. Here the CDR3 reads CAIGDSPSGNTIYF. CDR3 in DNA: TGTGCCATCGGCGACAGTCCCTCTGGAAACACCATATATTTT.